This T cell receptor beta chain is drawn from a study of CD8 T cells in ankylosing spondylitis (dated by TCRdb to about 2017). Study-wide context: The study set out to find disease-linked TCR variants by profiling T cell receptor beta repertoires in ankylosing spondylitis patients and healthy donors. In total, the full study cohort was made up of some 100 healthy donors and more than 20 ankylosing spondylitis patients. Peripheral blood was sampled, and synovial fluid was additionally collected from ankylosing spondylitis patients. Study-wide conclusions, independent of this receptor: In peripheral blood, the disease-linked clones were found at relatively low frequencies and had a CD8+ phenotype. Some motif variants were previously reported in synovial fluid and blood of reactive arthritis patients, suggesting common disease-initiation mechanisms. The disease-linked clones were reported as significantly enriched in matched synovial fluid samples from ankylosing spondylitis patients. A TCR beta motif of roughly 8 highly homologous amino acid variants appeared characteristic of blood from ankylosing spondylitis patients.

As for this clonotype: Its antigen is unknown. The sample holds no much larger clone one base away, and base qualities are not on file.

Sequenced using an Illumina HiSeq 2500. TCR beta libraries were prepared by quantitative 5'-RACE with molecular barcodes. The original methods were these. A new computational method based on a probabilistic model of VDJ rearrangement was used to identify disease-linked TCR variants. TCRdb applied fastp at Q25 and MiXCR to the public reads, then kept only in-frame beta chains. Records with the same CDR3 protein are collapsed into one entry carrying the most frequent genes and DNA. TCRdb's processing, not the authors' own work, is the source of the V and J calls. The sample contains around 300,000 distinct CDR3 sequences, roughly 15% of them found a single time. The ten largest clonotypes hold approximately 1% of the sample. From the cysteine through the phenylalanine, the CDR3 covers 15 amino acids. The CDR3 DNA has 45 bases and is translated from base 1. Here V drops 6 bases and J drops 1 base, and the junction holds 6 bases not matched to any gene. The germline V gene specifies MNHEY as CDR1 and SVGEGT as CDR2.

The source of this sequence is a male donor with ankylosing spondylitis or in good health (not recorded which). Sequenced: blood, either unsorted or a sorted T cell fraction (not recorded which). The V gene is TRBV6-2 or TRBV6-3 and the J gene is TRBJ1-1, with TRBD1 matching 9 junction bases. For the CDR3, the sequence is CASSAPGQGNTEAFF. The bases read TGTGCCAGCAGCGCCCCGGGACAGGGGAACACTGAAGCTTTCTTT.